The rows below give T cell receptor beta chains drawn from one sample of a study of OX40 agonist ivuxolimab in advanced cancers. Assay: immunoSEQ multiplex PCR; the TCRdb copy retains only in-frame clones and omits some. The sample lists 70,000 to 75,000 clones, about 85% occurring once. The material was CD4+ or CD8+ T cells sorted from blood, obtained in a trial of the OX40 agonist ivuxolimab. These receptors all stem from an adult with an advanced solid tumor such as melanoma, head and neck, liver or kidney cancer. The CDR3 runs from the conserved cysteine through the conserved F or W. The D gene is left open where the match is weak. Not every row has a clone size; where given, it reads once, few, many or a size class.

clone size	D gene	V gene	J gene	CDR3 protein	CDR3 DNA
-	TRBD2	TRBV6-4	TRBJ2-7	CASSALAGPYEQYF	TGTGCCAGCAGTGCTCTAGCGGGCCCCTACGAGCAGTACTTC
-	-	TRBV6-4	TRBJ1-4	CASSPGRGGGEKLFF	TGTGCCAGCAGCCCCGGGAGGGGGGGCGGTGAAAAACTGTTTTTT
-	TRBD2	TRBV10-2	TRBJ2-5	CASTSGRAGETQYF	TGCGCCAGCACTAGCGGGAGGGCCGGGGAGACCCAGTACTTC
-	-	TRBV7-2	TRBJ2-7	CASSPVMGGALEQYF	TGTGCCAGCAGTCCCGTGATGGGGGGGGCGCTGGAGCAGTACTTC
-	TRBD2	TRBV4-1	TRBJ2-7	CASSQGSSGGGEQYF	TGCGCCAGCAGCCAGGGCTCTAGCGGGGGGGGCGAGCAGTACTTC
-	TRBD2	TRBV9	TRBJ2-1	CASSQGLGRILSSYNEQFF	TGTGCCAGCAGCCAGGGACTAGGACGGATCCTTAGCTCCTACAATGAGCAGTTCTTC
once	-	TRBV6-1	TRBJ2-5	CASSEGLVGETQYF	TGTGCCAGCAGTGAAGGGCTTGTAGGGGAGACCCAGTACTTC
-	TRBD1	TRBV5-4	TRBJ1-4	CASSVNRGEEEKLFF	TGTGCCAGCAGCGTCAACAGGGGTGAAGAGGAAAAACTGTTTTTT
-	-	TRBV28	TRBJ1-2	CAISTALAGGYTF	TGTGCCATCAGTACCGCTTTGGCAGGTGGCTACACCTTC
-	-	TRBV10-3	TRBJ1-3	CAISPRDGHSGNTIYF	TGTGCCATCAGCCCCCGGGACGGTCACTCTGGAAACACCATATATTTT
-	TRBD1	TRBV6-5	TRBJ2-3	CASSYSTGQTDTQYF	TGTGCCAGCAGTTACTCGACAGGGCAGACAGATACGCAGTATTTT
-	-	TRBV5-1	TRBJ1-6	CASSPGQGSPLHF	TGCGCCAGCAGCCCTGGTCAGGGGTCACCCCTCCACTTT
few	-	TRBV7-9	TRBJ1-1	CACHETGISEAFF	TGTGCCTGCCATGAAACAGGGATCAGTGAAGCTTTCTTT
-	-	TRBV7-2	TRBJ2-2	CASRWDSPTTGELFF	TGTGCCAGCAGATGGGACTCTCCCACCACCGGGGAGCTGTTTTTT
-	-	TRBV30	TRBJ1-5	CAWSARGNQPQHF	TGTGCCTGGAGTGCCCGAGGCAATCAGCCCCAGCATTTT
-	-	TRBV5-1	TRBJ1-2	CASSFRGVNYGYTF	TGCGCCAGCAGCTTTAGAGGGGTTAACTATGGCTACACCTTC
-	TRBD1	TRBV6-1	TRBJ1-2	CASTWQGAGYGYTF	TGTGCCAGCACCTGGCAGGGGGCAGGCTATGGCTACACCTTC
-	-	TRBV30	TRBJ1-6	CAWSRGGNLNSPLHF	TGTGCCTGGAGCCGGGGGGGAAACCTTAATTCACCCCTCCACTTT
-	-	TRBV4-2	TRBJ1-2	CASSLGVLGYGYTF	TGTGCCAGCAGCCTCGGGGTGCTTGGCTATGGCTACACCTTC
-	TRBD1	TRBV19	TRBJ1-6	CATGTANNSPLHF	TGTGCCACCGGGACAGCGAATAATTCACCCCTCCACTTT
-	TRBD1	TRBV7-9	TRBJ1-5	CASSSGGNQPQHF	TGTGCCAGCAGCTCAGGGGGGAATCAGCCCCAGCATTTT
-	-	TRBV28	TRBJ2-1	CASTVVGSSRDEQFF	TGTGCCAGCACCGTCGTCGGGAGTTCTCGGGATGAGCAGTTCTTC
-	-	TRBV4-2	TRBJ1-1	CASSQENTEAFF	TGTGCCAGCAGCCAAGAGAACACTGAAGCTTTCTTT
-	-	TRBV10-3	TRBJ1-1	CATAQVNTEAFF	TGTGCCACCGCACAGGTGAACACTGAAGCTTTCTTT
once	-	TRBV4-2	TRBJ2-7	CASSQDDRHFYEQYF	TGTGCCAGCAGCCAAGATGACAGACACTTCTACGAGCAGTACTTC
once	-	TRBV6-6	TRBJ2-5	CASSYGRRETQYF	TGTGCCAGCAGTTACGGGAGGCGGGAGACCCAGTACTTC
few	-	TRBV9	TRBJ1-6	CASSVQGPNSPLHF	TGTGCCAGCAGCGTACAGGGGCCGAATTCACCCCTCCACTTT
once	-	TRBV18	TRBJ1-5	CASSTTLGFGSNQPQHF	TGTGCCAGCTCCACGACCCTGGGGTTTGGGAGCAATCAGCCCCAGCATTTT
-	-	TRBV21-1	TRBJ2-3	CASSKEEGAADTQYF	TGTGCCAGCAGCAAAGAGGAGGGCGCGGCAGATACGCAGTATTTT